Listed below are T cell receptor beta chains from one sample, sequenced in a study of beta chain features in type 1 diabetes. Generated by immunoSEQ multiplex PCR, the TCRdb table keeps only in-frame clones and is missing some. This sample has around 600,000 clones; around 12% occur once, and the top ten carry roughly 0.11%. The sequenced sample was naive CD4+ T cells from blood. The receptors derive from a man aged 25 to 40 with type 1 diabetes. Both conserved end residues are part of each CDR3. D genes are given only for firm matches. Only part of the rows carry a size: once, few, many, or a class if the clone is expanded.

d_gene | len | j_gene | v_gene | abundance | CDR3aa | CDR3nt
NA | 13 | TRBJ2-2 | TRBV4-2 | NA | CASSTGEAGELFF | TGTGCCAGCAGTACAGGGGAGGCCGGGGAGCTGTTTTTT
NA | 17 | TRBJ2-3 | TRBV28 | NA | CASSRFAGALYTDTQYF | TGTGCCAGCAGTCGCTTTGCGGGGGCCCTTTACACAGATACGCAGTATTTT
NA | 14 | TRBJ2-7 | TRBV19 | NA | CASGVGSSTGEQYF | TGTGCCAGTGGCGTGGGCAGCTCCACTGGGGAGCAGTACTTC
TRBD1 | 15 | TRBJ2-3 | TRBV6-5 | NA | CASSRTGSSTDTQYF | TGTGCCAGCAGTCGGACAGGTTCTAGCACAGATACGCAGTATTTT
TRBD1 | 15 | TRBJ2-1 | TRBV14 | NA | CASSPRTGGYNEQFF | TGTGCCAGCAGCCCCCGGACAGGAGGCTACAATGAGCAGTTCTTC
NA | 15 | TRBJ1-2 | TRBV7-2 | NA | CASSLGQAGYYGYTF | TGTGCCAGCAGCTTAGGACAGGCTGGCTACTATGGCTACACCTTC
NA | 14 | TRBJ2-7 | TRBV7-9 | NA | CASSQAGDSYEQYF | TGCGCCAGCAGCCAAGCGGGGGACAGCTACGAGCAGTACTTC
NA | 14 | TRBJ1-2 | TRBV11-2 | NA | CASSPAGESFRYTF | TGTGCCAGCAGCCCCGCAGGCGAATCTTTCCGCTACACCTTC
NA | 13 | TRBJ2-5 | TRBV10-3 | few | CAISGDGYETQYF | TGTGCCATCAGTGGGGACGGGTATGAGACCCAGTACTTC
NA | 14 | TRBJ2-7 | TRBV27 | NA | CASSSLASSYEQYF | TGTGCCAGCAGTTCCCTGGCCAGCTCCTACGAGCAGTACTTC
TRBD1 | 14 | TRBJ1-1 | TRBV5-4 | few | CASSWGAGGTEAFF | TGTGCCAGCAGCTGGGGCGCAGGGGGAACTGAAGCTTTCTTT
NA | 16 | TRBJ2-1 | TRBV5-1 | NA | CASSLRGQGEVDEQFF | TGCGCCAGCAGCTTGAGAGGGCAGGGTGAAGTCGATGAGCAGTTCTTC
NA | 19 | TRBJ2-1 | TRBV19 | NA | CASSIVLFSDRSSYNEQFF | TGTGCCAGTAGTATAGTATTGTTCTCTGACCGTAGCTCCTACAATGAGCAGTTCTTC
NA | 13 | TRBJ2-7 | TRBV7-2 | NA | CASSFKEGYEQYF | TGTGCCAGCAGCTTCAAAGAGGGGTACGAGCAGTACTTC
NA | 13 | TRBJ1-5 | TRBV11-2 | NA | CASSLDMDQPQHF | TGTGCCAGCAGCCTGGACATGGATCAGCCCCAGCATTTT
NA | 15 | TRBJ1-1 | TRBV4-3 | NA | CASSQDNSGLKEAFF | TGCGCCAGCAGCCAAGATAACAGTGGGCTGAAGGAAGCTTTCTTT
NA | 12 | TRBJ1-2 | TRBV25-1 | few | CASSATGYGYTF | TGTGCCAGCAGTGCGACAGGCTATGGCTACACCTTC
NA | 14 | TRBJ2-1 | TRBV12-5 | many | CASGSFPNLQEQFF | TGTGCTAGTGGTTCCTTCCCGAATCTACAGGAGCAGTTCTTC
NA | 15 | TRBJ1-1 | TRBV25-1 | few | CASSEPGVRSSEAFF | TGTGCCAGCAGTGAACCAGGGGTAAGATCTTCTGAAGCTTTCTTT